The 9 T cell receptor beta chains reported below all come from one sample, sequenced in a study of CD8+CD57+ T cells in acquired aplastic anemia. Researchers used genomic DNA as the template to profile TCR beta VDJ and CDR3. TCRdb itself ran the reads through MiXCR, one entry per CDR3 protein. Here the sample spans around 400,000 distinct CDR3 sequences, just under 70% being singletons. Sequencing input: sorted CD4+, CD8+, or CD8+CD57+ T cells (not recorded which) from PBMCs. These receptors were collected from a human donor in good health, serving as a control.

A note on this clonotype: The junction shows a germline mismatch at one end, possibly a read error. The chain links TRBV5-4 to TRBJ1-4; tentative D call: TRBD1 (5 bases). Looked up from germline, CDR1 is SGHNT and CDR2 is YYREEE (reference sequence). The CDR3 has 12 residues. The CDR3 DNA reads TGTGCCAGCAGCTTGGCAACGGCAGGGTGGACTTTT. It encodes CASSLATAGWTF.

To note about this clonotype: Its ends do not fully match the called genes, so a read error is possible. Here the CDR3 DNA reads TGTGCCATCAGTGCAGTGGATAACACCGAAGCTTTCTTT. Encoded protein: CAISAVDNTEAFF. The chain is built from TRBV10-3 and TRBJ1-1; D is unresolved. Germline V gene data show CDR1 as ENHRY and CDR2 as SYGVKD. This CDR3 has 13 amino acids.

Worth noting for this clonotype: Compared with germline, one end of the junction differs, possibly owing to a read error. V usage is TRBV7-9 and J usage is TRBJ1-3; the D is unclear. This CDR3 region has 14 residues. CDR1 SEHNR and CDR2 FQNEAQ come from the germline V gene (reference sequence). The CDR3 protein is CASRKQVSRNTIYF. The CDR3 DNA follows: TGTGCCAGCAGGAAGCAAGTCTCTAGAAACACCATATATTTT.

About this clonotype itself: No conserved phenylalanine or tryptophan is present at the end of the CDR3, so a read error is the likely explanation. The DNA is omitted, as the CDR3 cannot be located on it reliably, and the CDR3 follows TCRdb's listing. V usage is TRBV7-7 and J usage is TRBJ1-2; the D segment call TRBD1 is taken from the table without a DNA check. Counting both end residues, the CDR3 totals 13 amino acids. The germline V gene encodes CDR1 SSHAT and CDR2 FNYEAQ (reference sequence). The CDR3: CASSLAGDHTTAE.

This clonotype was counted many times. An end of the junction does not agree with germline; a read error may underlie this. The rearrangement joins TRBV10-3 to TRBJ1-3; the D gene is possibly TRBD1 (6 bases). Germline V gives CDR1 ENHRY, CDR2 SYGVKD. The CDR3 has 15 residues. The CDR3 sequence is CAFSPGVPSGNTIYF. CDR3 coding DNA: TGTGCCTTCAGCCCAGGGGTTCCCTCTGGAAACACCATATATTTT.

Points on this clonotype: One end of the junction varies from germline; a read error may be responsible. The J gene is TRBJ2-5, the V gene TRBV7-2; D possibly corresponds to TRBD1 (6 bases). This CDR3 spans 15 amino acids. The germline V gene has CDR1 SGHTA and CDR2 FQGNSA. The CDR3 DNA sequence: TGCGCCAGCAGCTCGGAGCCAGGGGATTGGGAGACCCAGTACTTC. Protein sequence: CASSSEPGDWETQYF.

This clonotype has more than one count but fewer than ten. The rearrangement joins TRBV7-3 to TRBJ2-5; D not resolved. Looked up from germline, CDR1 is SGHTA and CDR2 is FQGTGA. The CDR3 covers 11 residues. V lost 7 bases, J lost 1 base, and 4 bases lay in between. This chain's CDR3 is CASTTQETQYF. The DNA for the CDR3 is TGTGCCAGCACTACCCAAGAGACCCAGTACTTC.

Worth noting for this clonotype: A junction end diverges from the germline sequence, so it may reflect a read error. The chain uses TRBV7-3 and TRBJ2-1; TRBD2 matches at 9 bases. Germline assignment: CDR1 SGHTA and CDR2 FQGTGA. The CDR3 totals 12 residues. CDR3 loop: CASSQGLATQFF. The CDR3, as DNA: TGCGCCAGCAGCCAGGGACTAGCTACACAGTTCTTC.

V usage is TRBV19 and J usage is TRBJ1-2; 8 bases are shared with TRBD1. The V gene end was trimmed by 7 bases and the J gene end by 6 bases; junction bases not matched to a gene: 7. The germline V gene has CDR1 LNHDA and CDR2 SQIVND (reference sequence). This CDR3 comprises 13 residues. As DNA, the CDR3 is TGTGCCAGTACCGACAGGGGAGGAGATGGCTACACCTTC. The encoded protein is CASTDRGGDGYTF.